This note documents a single T cell receptor (beta chain) sequence. Its specificity is not known. These data originate in a study of vaccination effects on CD4 cells after COVID-19. Clones were read by immunoSEQ multiplex PCR, and TCRdb kept only the in-frame ones, dropping some. The table has tens of thousands of clones, around three quarters seen once. CD4+ T cells specific for antigen were expanded with viral peptide pools by the ViraFEST assay before sequencing. Once cultured for around 11 days, the cells underwent separation to obtain CD4+ T cells. Convalescent patients had PCR-confirmed SARS-CoV-2 infection between March and December 2020. The origin of this receptor is a human donor who had a prior SARS-CoV-2 infection. The sequences come from CD4+ T cells from PBMCs cultured with HIV peptides, collected before COVID-19 vaccination. The subset denotes: HIV-1 Nef peptide pool negative control/reference culture.

CDR3 sequence (DNA): TGTGCCATCAGTGAGGTGGGGGAAGTTGGAGAAAAACTGTTTTTT. Translated, it gives CAISEVGEVGEKLFF. The chain recombines TRBV10-3 with TRBJ1-4; TRBD1 is a possible D gene (5 bases). This CDR3 is 15 amino acids long. CDR1 and CDR2 (germline): ENHRY, SYGVKD. The V and J ends lost 2 bases and 8 bases respectively, with 15 bases between them.